A selection of T cell receptor beta chains follows, all from one sample in a study of blood T cell repertoires in COVID-19. Assay: immunoSEQ multiplex PCR; the TCRdb copy retains only in-frame clones and omits some. The sample lists approximately 350,000 clones, around four fifths seen once, with 2.5% to 3.5% in the top ten. The specimen was peripheral blood. The receptors come from a man aged 25-40 years with active or convalescent COVID-19. Each CDR3 is given with its conserved first and last residue. The D gene is left open where the match is weak. Clone size appears in some rows only: once, few, many, or a class for an expanded clone.

d_gene: TRBD1
v_gene: TRBV6-5
j_gene: TRBJ2-1
abundance: .
CDR3aa: CASSPGQAGYNEQFF
CDR3nt: TGTGCCAGCAGCCCGGGACAGGCTGGTTACAATGAGCAGTTCTTC

d_gene: TRBD1
v_gene: TRBV9
j_gene: TRBJ1-6
abundance: .
CDR3aa: CASSPRQGGSPLHF
CDR3nt: TGTGCCAGCAGCCCGAGACAGGGAGGCTCACCCCTCCACTTT

d_gene: TRBD1
v_gene: TRBV11-3
j_gene: TRBJ1-6
abundance: once
CDR3aa: CASSLGQGDSPLHF
CDR3nt: TGTGCCAGCAGCTTGGGACAGGGTGATTCACCCCTCCACTTT

d_gene: TRBD1
v_gene: TRBV10-1
j_gene: TRBJ1-1
abundance: .
CDR3aa: CASSPGQGRKGGTEAFF
CDR3nt: TGCGCCAGCAGTCCCGGACAGGGGAGGAAGGGGGGCACTGAAGCTTTCTTT

d_gene: .
v_gene: TRBV2
j_gene: TRBJ1-6
abundance: .
CDR3aa: CATKVLPGSPLHF
CDR3nt: TGTGCCACCAAGGTCCTACCGGGTTCACCCCTCCACTTT

d_gene: .
v_gene: TRBV29-1
j_gene: TRBJ1-4
abundance: .
CDR3aa: CSVRSEGAEKLFF
CDR3nt: TGCAGCGTTCGTTCAGAAGGGGCTGAAAAACTGTTTTTT

d_gene: .
v_gene: TRBV28
j_gene: TRBJ1-1
abundance: .
CDR3aa: CASSFLRGGRMNTEAFF
CDR3nt: TGTGCCAGCAGTTTCCTGAGGGGGGGCAGAATGAACACTGAAGCTTTCTTT

d_gene: .
v_gene: TRBV5-6
j_gene: TRBJ1-4
abundance: once
CDR3aa: CASRAWAGDATNEKLFF
CDR3nt: TGTGCCAGCAGAGCCTGGGCGGGGGATGCAACTAATGAAAAACTGTTTTTT

d_gene: .
v_gene: TRBV7-2
j_gene: TRBJ2-1
abundance: .
CDR3aa: CASSLVSAGEQFF
CDR3nt: TGTGCCAGCAGCTTAGTTAGCGCGGGGGAGCAGTTCTTC

d_gene: TRBD1
v_gene: TRBV3-1/TRBV3-2
j_gene: TRBJ1-1
abundance: .
CDR3aa: CASSRRTGGHTEAFF
CDR3nt: TGTGCCAGCAGCCGACGGACAGGGGGGCACACTGAAGCTTTCTTT

d_gene: TRBD2
v_gene: TRBV6-5
j_gene: TRBJ2-1
abundance: .
CDR3aa: CASSYFKRELDNEQFF
CDR3nt: TGTGCCAGCAGTTACTTCAAGCGGGAGCTCGACAATGAGCAGTTCTTC

d_gene: .
v_gene: TRBV19
j_gene: TRBJ2-4
abundance: .
CDR3aa: CASTPRQSSLAKNIQYF
CDR3nt: TGTGCCAGTACCCCCCGACAGAGTTCTCTAGCCAAAAACATTCAGTACTTC

d_gene: TRBD1
v_gene: TRBV3-1/TRBV3-2
j_gene: TRBJ1-2
abundance: many
CDR3aa: CASSERDRGYGYTF
CDR3nt: TGTGCCAGCAGCGAACGGGACAGGGGCTATGGCTACACCTTC

d_gene: .
v_gene: TRBV14
j_gene: TRBJ2-7
abundance: .
CDR3aa: CASSPGIYEQYF
CDR3nt: TGTGCCAGCAGCCCCGGGATTTACGAGCAGTACTTC

d_gene: .
v_gene: TRBV11-1
j_gene: TRBJ2-7
abundance: .
CDR3aa: CASSLGQSYEQYF
CDR3nt: TGTGCCAGCAGCTTAGGGCAGTCCTACGAGCAGTACTTC

d_gene: TRBD1
v_gene: TRBV7-9
j_gene: TRBJ1-5
abundance: .
CDR3aa: CASSTGTDSNQPQHF
CDR3nt: TGTGCCAGCAGCACCGGGACAGATAGCAATCAGCCCCAGCATTTT

d_gene: TRBD2
v_gene: TRBV5-1
j_gene: TRBJ2-3
abundance: .
CDR3aa: CASSLTPGLAGSDTQYF
CDR3nt: TGCGCCAGCAGCCTCACACCGGGACTAGCGGGGTCAGATACGCAGTATTTT

d_gene: .
v_gene: TRBV3-1/TRBV3-2
j_gene: TRBJ1-3
abundance: .
CDR3aa: CASSQPGVHPGNTIYF
CDR3nt: TGTGCCAGCAGCCAACCCGGCGTCCACCCAGGGAACACCATATATTTT

d_gene: TRBD2
v_gene: TRBV3-1/TRBV3-2
j_gene: TRBJ2-5
abundance: once
CDR3aa: CASSQGLAGAQETQYF
CDR3nt: TGTGCCAGCAGCCAGGGACTAGCGGGGGCCCAAGAGACCCAGTACTTC

d_gene: TRBD2
v_gene: TRBV7-9
j_gene: TRBJ2-4
abundance: .
CDR3aa: CASSRTSGRGENIQYF
CDR3nt: TGTGCCAGCAGCCGGACTAGCGGGAGGGGAGAAAACATTCAGTACTTC

d_gene: .
v_gene: TRBV11-2
j_gene: TRBJ2-7
abundance: once
CDR3aa: CASSPWGAGVSYEQYF
CDR3nt: TGTGCCAGCAGCCCCTGGGGGGCGGGGGTCTCCTACGAGCAGTACTTC

d_gene: .
v_gene: TRBV14
j_gene: TRBJ1-3
abundance: .
CDR3aa: CASSRLTQGSGNTIYF
CDR3nt: TGTGCCAGCAGCCGCCTCACTCAGGGTTCTGGAAACACCATATATTTT

d_gene: .
v_gene: TRBV7-2
j_gene: TRBJ1-4
abundance: .
CDR3aa: CASSLRGEGEKLFF
CDR3nt: TGTGCCAGCAGCTTAAGAGGGGAGGGAGAAAAACTGTTTTTT

d_gene: .
v_gene: TRBV21-1
j_gene: TRBJ1-5
abundance: .
CDR3aa: CASSKTRSGRGSSRNQPQHF
CDR3nt: TGTGCCAGCAGCAAGACGCGGTCGGGCAGGGGTTCCTCTCGCAATCAGCCCCAGCATTTT

d_gene: TRBD1
v_gene: TRBV5-1
j_gene: TRBJ1-4
abundance: few
CDR3aa: CASSAGGEGEKLFF
CDR3nt: TGCGCCAGCAGCGCAGGGGGCGAAGGTGAAAAACTGTTTTTT

d_gene: .
v_gene: TRBV7-2
j_gene: TRBJ2-1
abundance: .
CDR3aa: CASRLTRGSYNEQFF
CDR3nt: TGTGCCAGCCGATTAACAAGGGGCTCCTACAATGAGCAGTTCTTC

d_gene: .
v_gene: TRBV27
j_gene: TRBJ1-1
abundance: .
CDR3aa: CASRYMGGSSEAFF
CDR3nt: TGTGCCAGCAGGTACATGGGAGGGAGCTCTGAAGCTTTCTTT

d_gene: .
v_gene: TRBV7-2
j_gene: TRBJ2-7
abundance: .
CDR3aa: CASSSLRGSEQYF
CDR3nt: TGTGCCAGTTCTAGTCTTCGGGGTAGCGAGCAGTACTTC

d_gene: .
v_gene: TRBV9
j_gene: TRBJ1-5
abundance: .
CDR3aa: CASSAFEDIGNQPQHF
CDR3nt: TGTGCCAGCAGCGCTTTTGAGGACATAGGCAATCAGCCCCAGCATTTT

d_gene: .
v_gene: TRBV30
j_gene: TRBJ2-7
abundance: .
CDR3aa: CALSLGADYEQYF
CDR3nt: TGTGCCCTTTCGCTGGGGGCAGACTACGAGCAGTACTTC

d_gene: .
v_gene: TRBV10-3
j_gene: TRBJ1-6
abundance: .
CDR3aa: CASRSQGPNSPLHF
CDR3nt: TGTGCCTCAAGGTCCCAGGGGCCTAATTCACCCCTCCACTTT

d_gene: .
v_gene: TRBV4-3
j_gene: TRBJ2-3
abundance: .
CDR3aa: CASSQDPRDTQYF
CDR3nt: TGCGCCAGCAGCCAAGATCCCAGAGATACGCAGTATTTT

d_gene: TRBD1
v_gene: TRBV2
j_gene: TRBJ1-4
abundance: few
CDR3aa: CASSGDPGQGREKLFF
CDR3nt: TGTGCCAGCAGTGGGGACCCGGGACAGGGGCGTGAAAAACTGTTTTTT

d_gene: TRBD1
v_gene: TRBV7-3
j_gene: TRBJ1-2
abundance: .
CDR3aa: CASSPGTGRYYGYTF
CDR3nt: TGTGCCAGCAGTCCCGGGACAGGCCGCTACTATGGCTACACCTTC

d_gene: .
v_gene: TRBV5-1
j_gene: TRBJ1-1
abundance: .
CDR3aa: CASSPRGTEAFF
CDR3nt: TGCGCCAGCAGCCCGAGGGGGACTGAAGCTTTCTTT

d_gene: TRBD1
v_gene: TRBV7-2
j_gene: TRBJ1-4
abundance: .
CDR3aa: CASSYRPGQGFEKLFF
CDR3nt: TGTGCCAGCAGCTACCGCCCGGGACAGGGGTTTGAAAAACTGTTTTTT

d_gene: TRBD1
v_gene: TRBV24-1
j_gene: TRBJ1-2
abundance: .
CDR3aa: CATSDPGQGNYGYTF
CDR3nt: TGTGCCACCAGTGATCCCGGACAGGGAAACTATGGCTACACCTTC

d_gene: TRBD2
v_gene: TRBV4-3
j_gene: TRBJ2-3
abundance: .
CDR3aa: CASSRGLAGGLDTQYF
CDR3nt: TGCGCCAGCAGCCGAGGACTAGCGGGGGGGCTAGATACGCAGTATTTT

d_gene: .
v_gene: TRBV5-4
j_gene: TRBJ1-2
abundance: .
CDR3aa: CASSLGTGGYTF
CDR3nt: TGTGCCAGCAGCTTGGGAACAGGGGGCTACACCTTC

d_gene: TRBD2
v_gene: TRBV4-1
j_gene: TRBJ2-5
abundance: .
CDR3aa: CASSQGRGGLETQYF
CDR3nt: TGCGCCAGCAGCCAAGGCCGGGGGGGCCTGGAGACCCAGTACTTC

d_gene: TRBD2
v_gene: TRBV5-1
j_gene: TRBJ2-2
abundance: .
CDR3aa: CASSSLGLAGAGELFF
CDR3nt: TGCGCCAGCAGCTCTCTGGGACTAGCCGGGGCCGGGGAGCTGTTTTTT

d_gene: .
v_gene: TRBV3-1/TRBV3-2
j_gene: TRBJ1-2
abundance: .
CDR3aa: CASSQRREGYGYTF
CDR3nt: TGTGCCAGCAGCCAACGACGGGAGGGCTATGGCTACACCTTC

d_gene: .
v_gene: TRBV4-3
j_gene: TRBJ2-1
abundance: .
CDR3aa: CASSLAALDYNEQFF
CDR3nt: TGCGCCAGCAGCCTTGCAGCGTTGGACTACAATGAGCAGTTCTTC

d_gene: TRBD1
v_gene: TRBV5-6
j_gene: TRBJ2-2
abundance: .
CDR3aa: CASSRPGQLTGELFF
CDR3nt: TGTGCCAGCAGCCGTCCGGGACAGCTCACCGGGGAGCTGTTTTTT

d_gene: .
v_gene: TRBV28
j_gene: TRBJ1-5
abundance: .
CDR3aa: CASSQESRQPQHF
CDR3nt: TGTGCCAGCAGTCAAGAGTCGCGGCAGCCCCAGCATTTT

d_gene: .
v_gene: TRBV30
j_gene: TRBJ2-6
abundance: .
CDR3aa: CAWTGTGANVLTF
CDR3nt: TGTGCCTGGACCGGGACTGGGGCCAACGTCCTGACTTTC

d_gene: .
v_gene: TRBV27
j_gene: TRBJ2-7
abundance: .
CDR3aa: CASSPLDSPSYEQYF
CDR3nt: TGTGCCAGCAGTCCGCTGGACTCCCCCTCCTACGAGCAGTACTTC

d_gene: .
v_gene: TRBV12-3/TRBV12-4
j_gene: TRBJ2-5
abundance: .
CDR3aa: CASTFARRETQYF
CDR3nt: TGTGCCAGCACCTTCGCCAGAAGAGAGACCCAGTACTTC

d_gene: TRBD2
v_gene: TRBV29-1
j_gene: TRBJ2-1
abundance: .
CDR3aa: CSVGLPLSGPSYNEQFF
CDR3nt: TGCAGCGTTGGGCTCCCTCTTAGCGGGCCCTCCTACAATGAGCAGTTCTTC

d_gene: .
v_gene: TRBV7-2
j_gene: TRBJ1-2
abundance: .
CDR3aa: CASSPRGGALSYGYTF
CDR3nt: TGTGCCAGCAGCCCGAGGGGGGGGGCGCTGAGCTATGGCTACACCTTC

d_gene: TRBD1
v_gene: TRBV9
j_gene: TRBJ2-1
abundance: .
CDR3aa: CASSEGQERTRPYHEQFF
CDR3nt: TGTGCCAGCAGCGAGGGACAGGAGCGGACCAGGCCGTACCATGAGCAGTTCTTC